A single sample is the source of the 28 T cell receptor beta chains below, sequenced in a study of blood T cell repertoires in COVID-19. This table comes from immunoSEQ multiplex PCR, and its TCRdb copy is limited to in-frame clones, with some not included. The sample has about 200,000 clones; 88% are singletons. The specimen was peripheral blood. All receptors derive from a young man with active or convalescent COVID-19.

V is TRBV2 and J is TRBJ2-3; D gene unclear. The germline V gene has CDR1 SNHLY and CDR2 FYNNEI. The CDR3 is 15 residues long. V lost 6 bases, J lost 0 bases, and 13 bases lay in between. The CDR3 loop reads CASRSRSGSTDTQYF. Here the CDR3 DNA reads TGTGCCAGCAGAAGTAGGTCCGGGAGCACAGATACGCAGTATTTT.

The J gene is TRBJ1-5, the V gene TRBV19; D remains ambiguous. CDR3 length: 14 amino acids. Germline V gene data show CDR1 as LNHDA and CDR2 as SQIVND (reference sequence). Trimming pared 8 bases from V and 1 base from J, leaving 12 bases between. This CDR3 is CASFDQASNQPQHF. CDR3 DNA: TGTGCCAGTTTTGATCAGGCGAGCAATCAGCCCCAGCATTTT.

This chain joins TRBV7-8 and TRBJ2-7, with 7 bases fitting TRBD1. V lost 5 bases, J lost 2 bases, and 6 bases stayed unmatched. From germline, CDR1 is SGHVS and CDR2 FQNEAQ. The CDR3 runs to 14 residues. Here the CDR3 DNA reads TGTGCCAGCAGCGGGGGACAGACGGCCTACGAGCAGTACTTC. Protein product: CASSGGQTAYEQYF.

This CDR3 reads CAWRSRGGQGAREQYF. The DNA of the CDR3 is TGTGCCTGGAGGTCCCGAGGGGGACAGGGGGCACGGGAGCAGTACTTC. This chain connects TRBV30 to TRBJ2-7, with 12 bases identical to TRBD1. The CDR3 covers 16 residues. The V gene's germline CDR1 is GTSNPN and CDR2 SVGIG (reference sequence). After removal of 3 bases from V and 7 bases from J, the junction contained 13 bases not matched to a gene.

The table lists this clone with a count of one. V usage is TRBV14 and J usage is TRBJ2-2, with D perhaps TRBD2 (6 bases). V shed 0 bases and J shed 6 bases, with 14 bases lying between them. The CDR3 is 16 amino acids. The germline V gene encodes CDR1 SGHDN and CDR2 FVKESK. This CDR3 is CASSQDGGRRAGELFF. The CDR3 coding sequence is TGTGCCAGCAGCCAAGATGGGGGGAGAAGGGCCGGGGAGCTGTTTTTT.

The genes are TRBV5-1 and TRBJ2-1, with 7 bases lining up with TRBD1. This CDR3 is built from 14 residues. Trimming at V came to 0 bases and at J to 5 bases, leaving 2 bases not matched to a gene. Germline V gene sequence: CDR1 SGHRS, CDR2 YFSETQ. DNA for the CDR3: TGCGCCAGCAGCTTGGACAGGGGAAACAATGAGCAGTTCTTC. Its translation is CASSLDRGNNEQFF.

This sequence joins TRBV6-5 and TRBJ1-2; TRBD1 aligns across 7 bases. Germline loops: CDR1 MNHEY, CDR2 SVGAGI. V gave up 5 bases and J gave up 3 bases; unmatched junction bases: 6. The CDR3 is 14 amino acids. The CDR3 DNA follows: TGTGCCAGCAGTCTAAGGACAGGTTACTATGGCTACACCTTC. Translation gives CASSLRTGYYGYTF.

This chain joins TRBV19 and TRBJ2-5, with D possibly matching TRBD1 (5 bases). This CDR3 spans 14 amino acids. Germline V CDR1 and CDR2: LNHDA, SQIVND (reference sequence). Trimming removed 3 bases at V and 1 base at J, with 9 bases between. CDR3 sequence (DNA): TGTGCCAGTAGTATGACAGCCAGCCAAGAGACCCAGTACTTC. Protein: CASSMTASQETQYF.

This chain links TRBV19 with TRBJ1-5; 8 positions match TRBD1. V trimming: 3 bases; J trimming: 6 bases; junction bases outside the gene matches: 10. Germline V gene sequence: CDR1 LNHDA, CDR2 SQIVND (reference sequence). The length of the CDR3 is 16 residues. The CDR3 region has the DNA TGTGCCAGTAGTATCTTGGGGGCAGGGGGCATTCAGCCCCAGCATTTT. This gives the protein CASSILGAGGIQPQHF.

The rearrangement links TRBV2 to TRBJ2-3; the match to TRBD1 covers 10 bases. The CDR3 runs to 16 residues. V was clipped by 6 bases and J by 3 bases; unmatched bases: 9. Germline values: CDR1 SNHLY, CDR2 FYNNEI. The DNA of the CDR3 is TGTGCCAGCAGGGGAGACAGGGGGCGCCGTACAGATACGCAGTATTTT. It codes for CASRGDRGRRTDTQYF.

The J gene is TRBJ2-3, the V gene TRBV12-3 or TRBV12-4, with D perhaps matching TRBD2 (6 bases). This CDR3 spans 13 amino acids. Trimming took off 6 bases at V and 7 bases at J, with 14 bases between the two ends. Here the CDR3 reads CASRPQLANTQYF. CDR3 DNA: TGTGCCAGCAGGCCCCAACTAGCCAATACGCAGTATTTT.

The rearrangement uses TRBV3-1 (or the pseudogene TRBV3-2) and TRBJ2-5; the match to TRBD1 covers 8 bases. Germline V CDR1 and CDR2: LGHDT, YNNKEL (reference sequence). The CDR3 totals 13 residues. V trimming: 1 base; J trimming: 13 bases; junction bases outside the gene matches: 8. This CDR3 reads CASSQGGDRTMYF. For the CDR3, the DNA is TGTGCCAGCAGCCAAGGGGGGGACAGGACTATGTACTTC.

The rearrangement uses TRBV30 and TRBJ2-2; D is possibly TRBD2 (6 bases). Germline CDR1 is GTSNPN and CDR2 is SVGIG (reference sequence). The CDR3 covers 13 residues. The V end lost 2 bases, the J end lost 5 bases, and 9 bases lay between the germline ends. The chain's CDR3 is CAWSRRETGELFF. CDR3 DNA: TGTGCCTGGAGTAGGAGGGAAACCGGGGAGCTGTTTTTT.

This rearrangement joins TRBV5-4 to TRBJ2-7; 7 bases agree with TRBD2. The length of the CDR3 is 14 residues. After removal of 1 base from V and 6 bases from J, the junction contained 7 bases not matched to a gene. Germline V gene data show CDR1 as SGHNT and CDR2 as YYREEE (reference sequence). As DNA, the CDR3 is TGTGCCAGCAGCTTGTGGGGGGGGAACGGCGAGCAGTACTTC. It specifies CASSLWGGNGEQYF.

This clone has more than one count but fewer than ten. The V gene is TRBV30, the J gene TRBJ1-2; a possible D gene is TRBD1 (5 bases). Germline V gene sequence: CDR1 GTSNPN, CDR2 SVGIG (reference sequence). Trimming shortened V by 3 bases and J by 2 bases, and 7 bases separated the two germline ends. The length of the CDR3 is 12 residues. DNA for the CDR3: TGTGCCTGGAGACACAGGAACTATGGCTACACCTTC. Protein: CAWRHRNYGYTF.

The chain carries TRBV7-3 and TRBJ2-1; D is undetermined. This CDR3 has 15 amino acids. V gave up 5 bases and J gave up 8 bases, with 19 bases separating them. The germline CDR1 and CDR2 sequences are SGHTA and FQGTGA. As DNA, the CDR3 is TGTGCCAGCAGCGGCCTGCGACAAAAAGGCGATGAGCAGTTCTTC. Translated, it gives CASSGLRQKGDEQFF.

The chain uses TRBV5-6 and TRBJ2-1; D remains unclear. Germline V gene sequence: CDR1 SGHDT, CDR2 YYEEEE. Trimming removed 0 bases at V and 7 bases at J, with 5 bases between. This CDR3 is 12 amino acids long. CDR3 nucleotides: TGTGCCAGCAGCTTGGACCGGAATGAGCAGTTCTTC. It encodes CASSLDRNEQFF.

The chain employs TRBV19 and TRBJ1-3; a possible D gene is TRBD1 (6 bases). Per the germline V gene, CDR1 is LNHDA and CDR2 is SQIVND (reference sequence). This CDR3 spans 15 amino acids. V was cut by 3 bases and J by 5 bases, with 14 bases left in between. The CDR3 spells CASSIATGQRNTIYF. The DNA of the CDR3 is TGTGCCAGTAGTATCGCGACAGGCCAACGAAACACCATATATTTT.

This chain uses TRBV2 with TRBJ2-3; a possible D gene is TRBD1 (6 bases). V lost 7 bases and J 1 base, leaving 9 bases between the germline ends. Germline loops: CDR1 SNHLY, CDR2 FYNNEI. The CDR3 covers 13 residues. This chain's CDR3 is CASTGQRTDTQYF. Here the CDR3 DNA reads TGTGCCAGCACCGGACAGCGCACAGATACGCAGTATTTT.

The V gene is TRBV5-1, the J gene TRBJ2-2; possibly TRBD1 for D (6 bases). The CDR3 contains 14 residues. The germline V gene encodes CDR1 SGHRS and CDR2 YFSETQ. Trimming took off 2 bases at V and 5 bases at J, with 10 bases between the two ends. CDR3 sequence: CASSFTGSTGELFF. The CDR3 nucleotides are TGCGCCAGCAGCTTCACAGGGTCGACCGGGGAGCTGTTTTTT.

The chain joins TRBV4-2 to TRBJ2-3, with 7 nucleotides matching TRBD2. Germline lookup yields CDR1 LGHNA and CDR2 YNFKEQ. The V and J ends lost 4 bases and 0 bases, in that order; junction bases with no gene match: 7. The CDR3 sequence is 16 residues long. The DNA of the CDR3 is TGTGCCAGCAGCCTCAGCGGGGAGCTTAGCACAGATACGCAGTATTTT. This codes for CASSLSGELSTDTQYF.

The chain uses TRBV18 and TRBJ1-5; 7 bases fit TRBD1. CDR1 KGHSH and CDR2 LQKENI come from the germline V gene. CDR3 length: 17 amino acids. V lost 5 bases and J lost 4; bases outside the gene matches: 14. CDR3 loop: CASSETRSGTVNQPQHF. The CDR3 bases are TGTGCCAGCTCAGAAACGCGGTCCGGGACAGTAAATCAGCCCCAGCATTTT.

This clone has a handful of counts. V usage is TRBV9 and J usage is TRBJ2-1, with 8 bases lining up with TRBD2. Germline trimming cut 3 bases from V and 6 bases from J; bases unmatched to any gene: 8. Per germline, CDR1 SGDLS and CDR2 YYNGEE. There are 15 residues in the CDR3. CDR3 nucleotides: TGTGCCAGCAGCGCTCAGCGGGGGTTCATCAATGAGCAGTTCTTC. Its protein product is CASSAQRGFINEQFF.

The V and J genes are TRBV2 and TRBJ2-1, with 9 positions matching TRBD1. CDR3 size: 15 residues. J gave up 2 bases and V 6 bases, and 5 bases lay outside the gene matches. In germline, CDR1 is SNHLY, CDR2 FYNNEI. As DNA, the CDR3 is TGTGCCAGCAGCCTACAGGGGGCTACCTACAATGAGCAGTTCTTC. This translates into CASSLQGATYNEQFF.

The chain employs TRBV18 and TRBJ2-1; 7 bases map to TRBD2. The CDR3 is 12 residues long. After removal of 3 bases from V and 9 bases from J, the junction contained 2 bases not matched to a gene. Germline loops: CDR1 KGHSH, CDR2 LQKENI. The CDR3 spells CASSPGGLEQFF. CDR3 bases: TGTGCCAGCTCACCGGGAGGGCTTGAGCAGTTCTTC.

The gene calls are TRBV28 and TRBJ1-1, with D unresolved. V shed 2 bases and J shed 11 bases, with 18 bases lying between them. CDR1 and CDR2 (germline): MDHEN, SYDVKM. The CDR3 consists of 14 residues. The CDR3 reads CASSLTVARLNAFF. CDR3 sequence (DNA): TGTGCCAGCAGTTTAACGGTGGCCAGACTGAACGCTTTCTTT.

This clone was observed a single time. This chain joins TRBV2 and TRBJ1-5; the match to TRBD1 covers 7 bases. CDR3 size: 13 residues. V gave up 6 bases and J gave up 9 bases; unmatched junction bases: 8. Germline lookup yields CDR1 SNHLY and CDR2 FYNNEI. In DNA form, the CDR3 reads TGTGCCAGCAGGACCCGCCGGACAGGGCCCCAGCATTTT. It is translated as CASRTRRTGPQHF.

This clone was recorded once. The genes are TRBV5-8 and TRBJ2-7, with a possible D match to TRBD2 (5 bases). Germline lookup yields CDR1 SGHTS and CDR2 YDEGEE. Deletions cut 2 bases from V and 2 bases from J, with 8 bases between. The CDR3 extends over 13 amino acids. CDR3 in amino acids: CASSLRGTYEQYF. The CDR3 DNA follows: TGTGCCAGCAGCTTACGGGGAACCTACGAGCAGTACTTC.